These 13 T cell receptor beta chains share one sample of origin, sequenced in a study of cytomegalovirus exposure and HLA in healthy donors. It was with 60 Vbeta and 13 Jbeta primers that the PCR ran. TCRdb's copy holds only in-frame clones and misses some; the assay was immunoSEQ multiplex PCR. Of 130,000 or so clones listed, approximately 80% were seen once; the top ten hold about 1.6%. Sequencing input: PBMCs. These receptors all come from a woman younger than 35 in good health and CMV-seronegative.

The chain carries TRBV19 and TRBJ1-1; 7 bases are shared with TRBD1. This CDR3 contains 12 residues. CDR1 is LNHDA and CDR2 is SQIVND in the germline V gene (reference sequence). Trimming cost V 7 bases and J 6 bases; bases outside gene matches: 5. In DNA form, the CDR3 reads TGTGCCAGTATCAACAGGGGATCTGAAGCTTTCTTT. Translation gives CASINRGSEAFF.

This CDR3 reads CASSFREDEKLFF. CDR3 DNA sequence: TGTGCCAGCAGCTTTAGGGAGGATGAAAAACTGTTTTTT. The chain employs TRBV13 and TRBJ1-4; D is unclear. The CDR3 totals 13 residues. Germline CDR1 PRHDT, CDR2 FYEKMQ (reference sequence). V lost 3 bases and J lost 6, with 8 bases in between.

Worth noting for this clone: The junction differs from germline at one of its ends, possibly a read error. CDR3 DNA sequence: TGTTCCAGCAGCATACAGGGGGCTCGGGACACTGAAGCTTTCTTT. It yields the protein CSSSIQGARDTEAFF. The chain is built from TRBV7-9 and TRBJ1-1, with 9 nucleotides matching TRBD1. In germline, CDR1 is SEHNR, CDR2 FQNEAQ (reference sequence). The CDR3 has 15 amino acids.

This chain joins TRBV4-1 and TRBJ2-2; D may be TRBD2 (6 bases). This CDR3 spans 15 amino acids. Germline-derived CDR1 and CDR2 are MGHRA and YSYEKL. Trimming removed 1 base at V and 5 bases at J, with 11 bases between. CDR3 protein: CASSQVQLATGELFF. In DNA form, the CDR3 reads TGCGCCAGCAGCCAAGTCCAACTAGCTACCGGGGAGCTGTTTTTT.

The chain links TRBV6-1 to TRBJ2-1; 13 bases line up with TRBD2. CDR3 size: 20 residues. From germline, CDR1 is MNHNS and CDR2 SASEGT. V lost 0 bases to trimming and J lost 3 bases; unmatched junction nucleotides: 11. CDR3 sequence: CASSEAPTGLAGVYYNEQFF. The CDR3 DNA is TGTGCCAGCAGTGAAGCGCCTACTGGACTAGCGGGAGTTTACTACAATGAGCAGTTCTTC.

The gene calls are TRBV6-1 and TRBJ2-1; 10 nucleotides match TRBD2. The junction had 4 bases not matched to a gene; V was cut back by 9 bases and J by 5 bases. The length of the CDR3 is 13 residues. Germline CDR1 reads MNHNS; CDR2 reads SASEGT. CDR3 sequence: CASQREGHNEQFF. CDR3 bases: TGTGCCAGTCAGCGGGAGGGCCACAATGAGCAGTTCTTC.

This clone has just one count. The chain joins TRBV18 to TRBJ2-3, with D perhaps matching TRBD2 (6 bases). The CDR3 has 16 residues. Germline CDR1 KGHSH, CDR2 LQKENI. V lost 0 bases, J lost 2 bases, and 12 bases lay in between. CDR3 loop: CASSPPGTRNTDTQYF. DNA for the CDR3: TGTGCCAGCTCACCACCTGGGACTCGGAACACAGATACGCAGTATTTT. Variable domain in full (rest from reference TRBV18 and TRBJ2-3): NAGVMQNPRHLVRRRGQEARLRCSPMKGHSHVYWYRQLPEEGLKFMVYLQKENIIDESGMPKERFSAEFPKEGPSILRIQQVVRGDSAAYFCASSPPGTRNTDTQYFGPGTRLTVL.

This clone came up once. The chain employs TRBV6-1 and TRBJ2-2; a weak D match, TRBD2 (6 bases). V dropped 10 bases and J dropped 5 bases, with 20 bases sitting between them. Germline loops: CDR1 MNHNS, CDR2 SASEGT. This CDR3 comprises 15 residues. The CDR3 DNA reads as TGTGCCACTACTCCTTCAACCGGGACTACCGGGGAGCTGTTTTTT. Translated: CATTPSTGTTGELFF.

This clone appeared a single time. The chain employs TRBV4-1 and TRBJ1-1, with unresolved D. Germline V gene lookup returns CDR1 MGHRA and CDR2 YSYEKL. This CDR3 has 14 residues. V lost 0 bases and J 1 base, leaving 6 bases between the germline ends. The CDR3 is CASSQELRNTEAFF. The CDR3 bases are TGCGCCAGCAGCCAAGAACTGAGGAACACTGAAGCTTTCTTT.

The V gene is TRBV7-2, the J gene TRBJ2-5, with D possibly matching TRBD2 (5 bases). Trimming left V 0 bases short and J 5 bases short, with 13 bases between. The CDR3 sequence is 15 residues long. Germline V gives CDR1 SGHTA, CDR2 FQGNSA. The CDR3, as DNA: TGTGCCAGCAGCTTAGCGGCGGGTGGCCAGGAGACCCAGTACTTC. Protein sequence: CASSLAAGGQETQYF. The full variable domain, rest sourced from reference TRBV7-2 and TRBJ2-5, is GAGVSQSPSNKVTEKGKDVELRCDPISGHTALYWYRQSLGQGLEFLIYFQGNSAPDKSGLPSDRFSAERTGGSVSTLTIQRTQQEDSAVYLCASSLAAGGQETQYFGPGTRLLVL.

The V call is TRBV19, the J call TRBJ1-2; D is unclear. The CDR3 covers 14 residues. Per germline, CDR1 LNHDA and CDR2 SQIVND (reference sequence). The V end lost 7 bases, the J end lost 4 bases, and 16 bases lay between the germline ends. The CDR3 is CASKKDQASYGYTF. DNA of the CDR3: TGTGCCAGTAAGAAGGATCAGGCGAGCTATGGCTACACCTTC.

This chain joins TRBV6-4 and TRBJ2-3; possible D gene TRBD2, 5 bases. V was shortened by 8 bases and J by 4 bases, with 13 bases between the two germline ends. CDR3 length: 13 residues. The germline gives CDR1 MRHNA, CDR2 SNTAGT. Here the CDR3 reads CASAVRASDTQYF. CDR3 coding DNA: TGTGCCAGCGCTGTGAGGGCCTCAGATACGCAGTATTTT.

This chain joins TRBV30 and TRBJ1-2; possibly TRBD1 for D (5 bases). The V and J ends lost 3 bases and 4 bases respectively, with 9 bases between them. The CDR3 is 12 residues long. CDR1 is GTSNPN, CDR2 SVGIG, per germline (reference sequence). CDR3 in DNA: TGTGCCTGGAGGGGAGGGACCTATGGCTACACCTTC. Translating gives CAWRGGTYGYTF.